This TCR beta chain was documented in a study of blood T cell repertoires in COVID-19. Whole-study context: COVID-19 samples collected from the United States, Italy and Spain covered acute and convalescent phases. The cDNA or gDNA used as material had been derived from T cells, B-cell-depleted T cells, or PBMCs.

Germline loops: CDR1 SGHNT, CDR2 YYREEE (reference sequence). Trimming removed 4 bases from V and 1 base from J, with 7 bases in between. The CDR3 consists of 13 residues. It was during active infection that Seattle patients were enrolled and then longitudinally followed. TCRdb's table, derived via immunoSEQ multiplex PCR, lists solely in-frame clones and lacks some. The profile shows more than 300,000 clones, approximately 91% of them singletons. The rearrangement joins TRBV5-4 to TRBJ2-3; no clear D gene. Input material: peripheral blood. The origin of this receptor is an older woman with COVID-19, enrolled during active disease. Here the CDR3 DNA reads TGTGCCAGCAGCGAGCGACGCACAGATACGCAGTATTTT. Its translation is CASSERRTDTQYF.